Listed below are T cell receptor beta chains from one sample, sequenced in a study of blood T cell repertoires in COVID-19. Libraries were prepared by immunoSEQ multiplex PCR; TCRdb keeps only in-frame clonotypes and omits some of them. This sample has around 260,000 clones, with 83% found just once. The sequencing input was peripheral blood. The receptors derive from a woman aged 45-65 years who had recovered from COVID-19. CDR3s include the opening cysteine and the closing phenylalanine or tryptophan. The order of the fields is D gene, V gene, J gene, CDR3 protein. The D gene is left open where the match is weak.

D gene: TRBD1
V gene: TRBV6-5
J gene: TRBJ2-7
CDR3 protein: CASRGTGWIYEQYF

D gene: .
V gene: TRBV15
J gene: TRBJ2-7
CDR3 protein: CATSRDRAFSYEQYF

D gene: TRBD1
V gene: TRBV6-4
J gene: TRBJ2-1
CDR3 protein: CASSAGDSSYNEQFF

D gene: TRBD1
V gene: TRBV28
J gene: TRBJ2-7
CDR3 protein: CASSLSSGGSYEQYF

D gene: TRBD1
V gene: TRBV28
J gene: TRBJ1-5
CDR3 protein: CASSLQGLNQPQHF

D gene: .
V gene: TRBV11-2
J gene: TRBJ2-7
CDR3 protein: CASSLGGLQVSYEQYF

D gene: TRBD1
V gene: TRBV29-1
J gene: TRBJ2-3
CDR3 protein: CSYERGDRVGTDTQYF

D gene: .
V gene: TRBV7-9
J gene: TRBJ2-7
CDR3 protein: CASSTLTGRLGEQYF

D gene: .
V gene: TRBV24-1
J gene: TRBJ2-2
CDR3 protein: CATSDFRTNTGELFF

D gene: .
V gene: TRBV4-1
J gene: TRBJ2-7
CDR3 protein: CASSQEALWEQYF

D gene: .
V gene: TRBV30
J gene: TRBJ2-5
CDR3 protein: CASKSGAQETQYF

D gene: TRBD1
V gene: TRBV27
J gene: TRBJ2-7
CDR3 protein: CASSLSSLGQGDEQYF

D gene: .
V gene: TRBV29-1
J gene: TRBJ1-6
CDR3 protein: CSVAGPASDSPLHF

D gene: .
V gene: TRBV6-2/TRBV6-3
J gene: TRBJ2-7
CDR3 protein: CASSYWQGSYEQYF

D gene: TRBD1
V gene: TRBV5-1
J gene: TRBJ1-2
CDR3 protein: CASRAGQGGYGYTF

D gene: TRBD2
V gene: TRBV7-3
J gene: TRBJ2-1
CDR3 protein: CASSWTSGRRGEQFF

D gene: .
V gene: TRBV7-2
J gene: TRBJ1-2
CDR3 protein: CASSLAPGIYGYTF

D gene: .
V gene: TRBV9
J gene: TRBJ2-1
CDR3 protein: CASSESGQSYNEQFF

D gene: .
V gene: TRBV6-1
J gene: TRBJ2-7
CDR3 protein: CASSESFGSFLYEQYF

D gene: .
V gene: TRBV6-2/TRBV6-3
J gene: TRBJ2-2
CDR3 protein: CASSYSWRGNTGELFF

D gene: .
V gene: TRBV30
J gene: TRBJ2-7
CDR3 protein: CAWSDPLVVATIYEQYF

D gene: TRBD1
V gene: TRBV28
J gene: TRBJ1-1
CDR3 protein: CATEGANTEAFF

D gene: .
V gene: TRBV30
J gene: TRBJ1-2
CDR3 protein: CARSLTNYGYTF

D gene: TRBD1
V gene: TRBV6-5
J gene: TRBJ2-7
CDR3 protein: CASSSGQYEQYF

D gene: TRBD2
V gene: TRBV2
J gene: TRBJ2-1
CDR3 protein: CASRSSGSGDEQFF

D gene: .
V gene: TRBV5-3
J gene: TRBJ2-7
CDR3 protein: CARSYRDPSYEQYF

D gene: TRBD2
V gene: TRBV15
J gene: TRBJ2-1
CDR3 protein: CATSRGLAGELDEQFF

D gene: TRBD1
V gene: TRBV23-1
J gene: TRBJ1-4
CDR3 protein: CASSHHASRGPIASSNEKLFF

D gene: TRBD2
V gene: TRBV6-5
J gene: TRBJ2-2
CDR3 protein: CASSTLAGGTGELFF

D gene: TRBD1
V gene: TRBV7-8
J gene: TRBJ1-1
CDR3 protein: CASSPPDRGLGAFF

D gene: .
V gene: TRBV11-3
J gene: TRBJ2-3
CDR3 protein: CASSLGVAGTDTQYF

D gene: .
V gene: TRBV4-1
J gene: TRBJ1-6
CDR3 protein: CASSQVAGVYSPLHF

D gene: TRBD1
V gene: TRBV4-3
J gene: TRBJ1-6
CDR3 protein: CASSQDQGTGLSPLHF

D gene: .
V gene: TRBV21-1
J gene: TRBJ2-7
CDR3 protein: CASSKAGREDYEQYF

D gene: TRBD2
V gene: TRBV7-6
J gene: TRBJ2-3
CDR3 protein: CASSLGLAVPDTQYF

D gene: TRBD1
V gene: TRBV6-2/TRBV6-3
J gene: TRBJ1-2
CDR3 protein: CASSNDRGLANYGYTF

D gene: TRBD1
V gene: TRBV2
J gene: TRBJ1-1
CDR3 protein: CASGTTGAGTEAFF

D gene: TRBD2
V gene: TRBV7-9
J gene: TRBJ2-7
CDR3 protein: CASSPRTSGSPPNYEQYF

D gene: .
V gene: TRBV9
J gene: TRBJ2-2
CDR3 protein: CASSVEQAGELFF

D gene: .
V gene: TRBV6-5
J gene: TRBJ2-7
CDR3 protein: CASSYSPQLRYEQYF

D gene: .
V gene: TRBV28
J gene: TRBJ1-1
CDR3 protein: CASTPGDKYTEAFF

D gene: .
V gene: TRBV28
J gene: TRBJ2-7
CDR3 protein: CASSLYFRVRTGQFFHSYEQYF

D gene: .
V gene: TRBV7-2
J gene: TRBJ2-7
CDR3 protein: CASRLQVDYEQYF

D gene: .
V gene: TRBV18
J gene: TRBJ1-1
CDR3 protein: CASSPEWGGFKAFF

D gene: .
V gene: TRBV27
J gene: TRBJ2-7
CDR3 protein: CASSRGDSTSYEQYF

D gene: TRBD2
V gene: TRBV6-2/TRBV6-3
J gene: TRBJ2-7
CDR3 protein: CASSYGGRVAYEQYF

D gene: TRBD1
V gene: TRBV27
J gene: TRBJ2-2
CDR3 protein: CASRNGRTGTGELFF

D gene: .
V gene: TRBV30
J gene: TRBJ1-3
CDR3 protein: CAWSSIASSGNTIYF

D gene: TRBD1
V gene: TRBV7-9
J gene: TRBJ1-4
CDR3 protein: CASSPGQAYNEKLFF

D gene: TRBD2
V gene: TRBV7-9
J gene: TRBJ2-3
CDR3 protein: CASSPSGGGTDTQYF